This T cell receptor (beta chain) emerged from a study of blood T cell repertoires in COVID-19. The data were produced by immunoSEQ multiplex PCR, yet TCRdb's version contains in-frame clones alone and is incomplete. The top ten hold more than 5.5% of the sample, which has roughly 150,000 clones, about 86% seen once. Germline-derived CDR1 and CDR2 are SGDLS and YYNGEE. The CDR3 has 14 residues. Trimming pared 3 bases from V and 4 bases from J, leaving 13 bases between. This clone has a handful of counts. Sequencing used PBMCs or T cells enriched from blood (not recorded which). This chain uses TRBV9 with TRBJ1-2, with D possibly being TRBD1 (6 bases). The receptor's source is a man in his fifties or sixties who had recovered from COVID-19. The CDR3 sequence: CASSGGRDIYGYTF. The DNA for the CDR3 is TGTGCCAGCAGCGGGGGCCGGGACATCTATGGCTACACCTTC. Variable domain in full (rest from reference TRBV9 and TRBJ1-2): DSGVTQTPKHLITATGQRVTLRCSPRSGDLSVYWYQQSLDQGLQFLIQYYNGEERAKGNILERFSAQQFPDLHSELNLSSLELGDSALYFCASSGGRDIYGYTFGSGTRLTVV.